This TCR beta chain emerged from a study of T cells expressing NK-cell markers. Turning to the study itself: The authors sequenced eight donors, of whom seven were HCMV-seropositive and one was seronegative.

Findings and limits, study-wide: Expanded NKG2C+ T cell clones had unclear HCMV specificity.

CDR1 SGHRS and CDR2 YFSETQ come from the germline V gene. This CDR3 contains 14 residues. TCRdb re-called the 5' RACE reads and catalogs CDR3 proteins one per entry, DNA excluded. The sample includes 350,000 to 500,000 distinct CDR3 sequences. Points on this clonotype: The antigen is unknown.

The rearrangement joins TRBV5-1 to TRBJ2-2; TCRdb's D call, TRBD1, is unchecked because there is no DNA. The TCR originated in a woman aged 18 to 75 in good health. Sequences were obtained from blood T cells: a sorted CD56 or NKG2C T cell subset, CD4+ or CD8+ T cells, or bulk PBMC T cells (not recorded which). The chain's CDR3 is CASSLLRADGELFF. The variable domain in full, completed from reference TRBV5-1 and TRBJ2-2, reads KAGVTQTPRYLIKTRGQQVTLSCSPISGHRSVSWYQQTPGQGLQFLFEYFSETQRNKGNFPGRFSGRQFSNSRSEMNVSTLELGDSALYLCASSLLRADGELFFGEGSRLTVL.